Listed below are T cell receptor beta chains from one sample, sequenced in a study of identical twins' blood T cells. MiXCR, run by TCRdb on the 5' RACE reads, gives a single entry per CDR3 protein. The sample lists fewer than 450,000 distinct CDR3 sequences, more than 25% occurring once. The sample consisted of PBMCs. Every receptor here comes from a woman between 18 and 49 years old in good health. CDR3s include the opening cysteine and the closing phenylalanine or tryptophan. Only some rows state a clone size, as once, few, many or a class for expanded clones.

size,J,V,CDR3
NA,TRBJ1-2,TRBV7-9,CAGGPPNAEGYTF
NA,TRBJ2-1,TRBV9,CASSLNLASYNEQFF
NA,TRBJ1-3,TRBV28,CAGSSKGGGTTSGNTIYF
many,TRBJ2-3,TRBV6-4,CASSEVPGVNTDTQYF
few,TRBJ2-1,TRBV5-1,CASSRDSPNEQFF
NA,TRBJ2-1,TRBV6-2/TRBV6-3,CSSSYARNEQFF
NA,TRBJ1-2,TRBV29-1,CSVQGDRAGYTF
NA,TRBJ1-3,TRBV29-1,CSMMGYRPGNTIYF
few,TRBJ1-1,TRBV5-1,CASSFTGVTNTEAFF
NA,TRBJ1-1,TRBV7-9,CASSWGGPPREAFF
NA,TRBJ2-5,TRBV12-3/TRBV12-4,CASSFVRETQYF
NA,TRBJ2-7,TRBV30,CAWSVIGNEQYF
many,TRBJ1-2,TRBV6-5,CASSYGGNGYTF
NA,TRBJ2-3,TRBV13,CASSAYSTLGTDTQYF
NA,TRBJ1-2,TRBV29-1,CSVEGSAGRSNYGYTF
few,TRBJ2-2,TRBV5-1,CASSLGPSTGTGELFF
NA,TRBJ2-1,TRBV20-1,CSVPRESFNEQFF
NA,TRBJ1-5,TRBV19,CASSIDRYSNQPQHF
few,TRBJ2-7,TRBV20-1,CSAGETSEQYF
NA,TRBJ1-2,TRBV5-1,CASSLGWSRYGYTF
few,TRBJ1-2,TRBV3-1,CASSQEFGTRSRYTF
NA,TRBJ1-3,TRBV7-8,CASSPDRQNSGNTIYF
NA,TRBJ2-3,TRBV5-1,CASSTGPFTDTRYF
NA,TRBJ1-4,TRBV5-1,CASSPGQTSTNEKLFF
many,TRBJ2-3,TRBV25-1,CASSEYPRDTQYF
NA,TRBJ2-1,TRBV5-1,CAGSLLAGDYNEQFF
few,TRBJ2-2,TRBV11-2,CASIRGFLNTGELFF
many,TRBJ1-2,TRBV20-1,CSVSPGGNYGYTF
many,TRBJ2-5,TRBV29-1,CSVGGLGETQYF
NA,TRBJ2-7,TRBV20-1,CSAFGLAGRSYEQYF
NA,TRBJ1-5,TRBV20-1,CSAVGDSNQPQHF
few,TRBJ1-3,TRBV20-1,CSARRGRFSGNTIYF
few,TRBJ2-2,TRBV21-1,CASQGCGELFF
NA,TRBJ2-1,TRBV20-1,CSATGTGVKNEQFF
few,TRBJ1-2,TRBV7-2,CASSFVGNGYTF
once,TRBJ2-1,TRBV18,CASSHKNNNNEQFF
NA,TRBJ1-1,TRBV7-9,CASSPLKTGITEAFF
NA,TRBJ1-4,TRBV6-5,CASSYSGQSGGEKLFF
NA,TRBJ2-5,TRBV20-1,CSARAYSGDQETQYF
few,TRBJ2-7,TRBV20-1,CSARDVERGFSYEQYF
few,TRBJ1-2,TRBV9,CASSYRPTETNYGYTF
NA,TRBJ1-5,TRBV10-1,CASSYTDGKGPQHF
NA,TRBJ1-2,TRBV20-1,CSARAGTEFYVYTF
NA,TRBJ1-2,TRBV3-1,CASSREINYGYTF
NA,TRBJ2-5,TRBV11-2,CASSWTTRTETQYF
NA,TRBJ1-2,TRBV12-3/TRBV12-4,CASRLRHRGYGYTF
NA,TRBJ1-2,TRBV25-1,CASSEWGSKGYTF
NA,TRBJ1-2,TRBV3-1,CAISQEDNYGYTF
NA,TRBJ1-6,TRBV20-1,CSAAREMMSLHF
NA,TRBJ2-5,TRBV11-2,CASSYGLAVKETQYF
NA,TRBJ2-1,TRBV20-1,CSAREPRLAGVGNEQFF
NA,TRBJ2-3,TRBV29-1,CSVDGLAGGTDTQYF
few,TRBJ1-1,TRBV5-1,CASSNLGGDTEAFF
NA,TRBJ1-4,TRBV5-1,CASSSFLTGSNEKLFF